The entry that follows covers one TCR beta chain sequence. Its recognized antigen is unknown. Within one base of it there is no much larger clone, and no base qualities were kept. The data are from a study of siplizumab effects on memory and regulatory T cells (dated by TCRdb to about 2019). In the study overall: The study examined how the anti-CD2 antibody siplizumab affects alloreactive T-cell subsets in allogeneic mixed lymphocyte reactions built from human PBMCs. Paper-wide results and their limitations: Because sequences at frequencies below about 10^-5 were poorly captured, only a minor fraction of alloreactive clones could be mapped back to unstimulated subsets. In reactions with siplizumab, an average of about 69% of mappable alloreactive CD4+ clones were Treg-derived, compared with 25% to 30% in control reactions. Whether proliferating Tregs from siplizumab cultures were suppressive was not functionally confirmed. Roughly 80-95% of proliferating CD4+ or CD8+ clones could not be assigned a naive or memory phenotype. Unstimulated naive T cells appeared to be more diverse than memory T cells, and naive cells seemed to make a substantial contribution to the alloresponse. The cumulative frequency of alloreactive sequences that could be traced back to unstimulated CD4+ memory T cells was significantly reduced by siplizumab.

The CDR1 and CDR2 encoded by the germline V gene (reference sequence) are MNHEY and SMNVEV. Trimming accounts for 7 bases at V and 4 bases at J, while the number of junction bases matched to no gene is 9. From cysteine to phenylalanine, the CDR3 is 15 amino acids long. The sequence is cut down to CDR3 DNA, 45 bases in frame from base 1. Sorted unstimulated T cells and proliferating T cells recovered from mixed lymphocyte reactions underwent TCRbeta CDR3 sequencing. Fresh whole blood from about 9 HLA-typed healthy donors was used as the source from which PBMCs were isolated. Unstimulated CD4+ regulatory T cells were FACS-sorted to map the origin of alloreactive clones. The library was produced with the immunoSEQ multiplex PCR assay. The deep sequencing platform assayed approximately 10^5 TCR templates per sample. Genomic DNA extracted from sorted T cells was used for TCRbeta CDR3 sequencing. In the authors' own workflow: The R programming language was used for the clonal analysis of the TCRbeta CDR3 data. Comparing unstimulated samples against CFSE-low samples taken after the reaction was how alloreactive CD4+ and CD8+ clones were defined. By matching sequences to the repertoires of sorted unstimulated Treg and non-Treg cells, each alloreactive CD4+ clone was assigned a regulatory or non-regulatory origin. In TCRdb, the immuneACCESS table is reduced to in-frame sequences with V and J assigned. These tables do not hold every clone; where another copy was compared, an unresolved V gene accounts for under half, and the others remain unexplained. Clone size and the V and J calls come from that table; the DNA yielded D and trimming. In all, the sample holds over 100,000 clones, and 92% of those were seen once. The biggest ten clones account for 0.6% to 0.8% of the sample.

The sequencing sample was made of Tregs sorted from blood. The receptor comes from a human donor in good health. The rearrangement joined TRBV27 to TRBJ2-1; TRBD2 aligns with 8 central bases. The DNA is TGTGCCAGCACCGACAGCGGGGGAGGATACAATGAGCAGTTCTTC. Its protein product is CASTDSGGGYNEQFF.